This record covers a single T cell receptor (beta chain). These data originate in a study of CD8+CD57+ T cells in acquired aplastic anemia. Patients chosen for sequencing had CD8+CD57+ cells that had expanded, as shown by flow cytometry. Severe acquired aplastic anemia was diagnosed in all patients. Therapy had not been given to patients before blood sampling. Genomic DNA acted as the template from which TCR beta VDJ combination and CDR3 sequence profiling were carried out. MiXCR was run by TCRdb on the reads, yielding one entry per CDR3 protein. The sample records 200,000 to 250,000 distinct CDR3 sequences, approximately 50% being singletons. V trimming: 7 bases; J trimming: 2 bases; junction bases outside the gene matches: 9. CDR1 KGHDR and CDR2 SFDVKD come from the germline V gene. This CDR3 is built from 15 residues.

Sample: sorted CD4+, CD8+, or CD8+CD57+ T cells (not recorded which) from PBMCs. This TCR came from a human donor with aplastic anemia. This rearrangement joins TRBV24-1 to TRBJ2-7; 8 positions agree with TRBD2. The CDR3 is CATRESSGFPYEQYF. CDR3 in DNA: TGTGCCACCAGGGAATCTAGCGGGTTTCCCTACGAGCAGTACTTC.